This T cell receptor (beta chain) was sequenced during a study of beta chain features in type 1 diabetes. The isolated RNA, all of it, was reverse transcribed, so expressed TCRB transcripts were what got sequenced. Profiled with immunoSEQ multiplex PCR; TCRdb holds only in-frame clones, not every one. This table has about 900,000 clones, roughly 15% appearing once. V was trimmed by 7 bases and J by 1 base, leaving 22 bases between them. The germline V gene has CDR1 MDHEN and CDR2 SYDVKM. The CDR3 totals 17 residues. This receptor was taken from a woman between 18 and 29 years old in good health. The specimen sequenced was naive CD4+ T cells from blood. The rearrangement uses TRBV28 and TRBJ2-5, with a tentative D call TRBD1 (5 bases). The CDR3 DNA sequence: TGTGCCAGCACGTCAGGGCTATTGTTTAGGGGCCAAGAGACCCAGTACTTC. Protein product: CASTSGLLFRGQETQYF.